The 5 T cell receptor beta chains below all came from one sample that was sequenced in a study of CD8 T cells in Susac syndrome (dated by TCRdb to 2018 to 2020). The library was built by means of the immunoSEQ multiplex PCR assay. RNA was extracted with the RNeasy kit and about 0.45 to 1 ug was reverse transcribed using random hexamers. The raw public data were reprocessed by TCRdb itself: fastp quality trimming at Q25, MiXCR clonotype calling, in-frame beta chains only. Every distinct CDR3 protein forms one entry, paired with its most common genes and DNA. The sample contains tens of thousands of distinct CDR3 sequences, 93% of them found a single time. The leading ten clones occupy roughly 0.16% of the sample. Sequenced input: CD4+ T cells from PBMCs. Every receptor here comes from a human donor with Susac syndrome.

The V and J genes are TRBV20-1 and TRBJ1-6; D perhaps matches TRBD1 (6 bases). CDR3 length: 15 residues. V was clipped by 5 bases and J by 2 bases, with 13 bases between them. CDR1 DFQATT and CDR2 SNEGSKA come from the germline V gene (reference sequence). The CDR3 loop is CSAARGSTYNSPLHF. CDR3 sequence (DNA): TGCAGTGCTGCCAGGGGTTCCACCTATAATTCACCCCTCCACTTT.

The CDR3 region is CASSFGIQETQYF. In DNA, the CDR3 is TGCGCCAGCAGCTTCGGGATCCAAGAGACCCAGTACTTC. The chain combines TRBV5-1 with TRBJ2-5; TRBD2 is a possible D gene (5 bases). In germline, CDR1 is SGHRS, CDR2 YFSETQ. This CDR3 has 13 amino acids. V lost 2 bases and J 1 base, leaving 6 bases between the germline ends.

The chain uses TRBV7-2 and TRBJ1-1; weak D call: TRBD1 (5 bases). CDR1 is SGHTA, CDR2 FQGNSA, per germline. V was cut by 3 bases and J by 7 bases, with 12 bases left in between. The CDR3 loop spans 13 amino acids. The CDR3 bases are TGTGCCAGCAGCTTGCAGGGCAACGATGAAGCTTTCTTT. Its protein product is CASSLQGNDEAFF.

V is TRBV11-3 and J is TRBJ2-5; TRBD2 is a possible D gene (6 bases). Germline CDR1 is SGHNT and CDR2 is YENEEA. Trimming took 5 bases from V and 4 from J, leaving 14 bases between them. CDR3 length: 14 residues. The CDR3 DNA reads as TGTGCCAGCAGCCTTAGGACTAACGGAGAGACCCAGTACTTC. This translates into CASSLRTNGETQYF.

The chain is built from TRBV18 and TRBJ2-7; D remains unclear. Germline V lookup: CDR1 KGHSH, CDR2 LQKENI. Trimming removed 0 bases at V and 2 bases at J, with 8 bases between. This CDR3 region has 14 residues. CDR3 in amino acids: CASSPPANTYEQYF. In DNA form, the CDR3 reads TGTGCCAGCTCACCACCGGCCAATACCTACGAGCAGTACTTC.